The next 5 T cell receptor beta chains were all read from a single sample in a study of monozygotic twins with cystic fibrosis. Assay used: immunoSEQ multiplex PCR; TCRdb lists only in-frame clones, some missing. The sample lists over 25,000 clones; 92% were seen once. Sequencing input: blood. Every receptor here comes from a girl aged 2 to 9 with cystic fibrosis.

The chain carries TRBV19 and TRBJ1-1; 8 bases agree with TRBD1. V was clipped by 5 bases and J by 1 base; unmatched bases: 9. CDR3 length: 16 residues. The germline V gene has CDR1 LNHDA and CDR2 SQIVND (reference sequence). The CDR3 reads CASSLQGGSQNTEAFF. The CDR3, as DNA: TGTGCCAGTAGTCTACAGGGGGGATCCCAGAACACTGAAGCTTTCTTT.

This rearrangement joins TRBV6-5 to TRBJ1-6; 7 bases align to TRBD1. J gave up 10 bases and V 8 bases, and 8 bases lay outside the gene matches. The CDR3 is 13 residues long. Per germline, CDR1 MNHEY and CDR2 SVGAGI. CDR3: CASGGGQFSPLHF. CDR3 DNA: TGTGCCAGCGGAGGGGGACAGTTCTCACCCCTCCACTTT.

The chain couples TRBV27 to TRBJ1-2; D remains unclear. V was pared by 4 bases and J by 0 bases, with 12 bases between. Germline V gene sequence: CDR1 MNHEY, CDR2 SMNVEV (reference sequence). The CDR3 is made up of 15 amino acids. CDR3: CASSSTVLTNYGYTF. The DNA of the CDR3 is TGTGCCAGCAGTTCGACTGTCTTAACTAACTATGGCTACACCTTC.

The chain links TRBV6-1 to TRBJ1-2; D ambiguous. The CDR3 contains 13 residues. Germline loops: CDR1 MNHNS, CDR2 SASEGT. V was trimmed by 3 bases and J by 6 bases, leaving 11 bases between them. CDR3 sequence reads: CASSEGIWDGYTF. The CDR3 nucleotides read TGTGCCAGCAGTGAGGGGATTTGGGATGGCTACACCTTC.

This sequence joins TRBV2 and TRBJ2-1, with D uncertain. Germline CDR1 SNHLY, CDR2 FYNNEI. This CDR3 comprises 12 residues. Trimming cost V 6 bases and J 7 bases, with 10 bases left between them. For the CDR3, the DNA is TGTGCCAGCAGCCTTAGTTGGAATGAGCAGTTCTTC. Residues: CASSLSWNEQFF.